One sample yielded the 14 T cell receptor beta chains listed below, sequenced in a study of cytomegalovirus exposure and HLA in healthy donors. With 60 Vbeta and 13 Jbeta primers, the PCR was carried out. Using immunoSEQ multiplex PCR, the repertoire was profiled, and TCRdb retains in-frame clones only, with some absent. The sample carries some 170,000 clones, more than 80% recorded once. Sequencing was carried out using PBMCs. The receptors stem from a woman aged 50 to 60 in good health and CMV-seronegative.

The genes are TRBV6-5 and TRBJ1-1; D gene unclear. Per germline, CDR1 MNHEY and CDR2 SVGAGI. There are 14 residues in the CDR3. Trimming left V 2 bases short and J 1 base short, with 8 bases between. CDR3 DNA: TGTGCCAGCAGTTACCGGCAGGAGAACACTGAAGCTTTCTTT. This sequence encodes CASSYRQENTEAFF.

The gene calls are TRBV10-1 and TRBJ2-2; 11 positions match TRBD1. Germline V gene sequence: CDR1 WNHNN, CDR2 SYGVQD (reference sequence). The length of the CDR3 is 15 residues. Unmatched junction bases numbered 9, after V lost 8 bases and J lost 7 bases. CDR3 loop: CASSRDRGFGGELFF. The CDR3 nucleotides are TGCGCCAGCTCCCGGGACAGGGGGTTTGGCGGGGAGCTGTTTTTT.

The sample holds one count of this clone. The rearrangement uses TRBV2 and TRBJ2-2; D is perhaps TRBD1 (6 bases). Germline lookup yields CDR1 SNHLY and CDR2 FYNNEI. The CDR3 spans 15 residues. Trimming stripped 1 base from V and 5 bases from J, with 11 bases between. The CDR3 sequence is CASSEEQGITGELFF. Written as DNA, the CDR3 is TGTGCCAGCAGTGAAGAACAGGGTATAACCGGGGAGCTGTTTTTT. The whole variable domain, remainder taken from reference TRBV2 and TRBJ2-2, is EPEVTQTPSHQVTQMGQEVILRCVPISNHLYFYWYRQILGQKVEFLVSFYNNEISEKSEIFDDQFSVERPDGSNFTLKIRSTKLEDSAMYFCASSEEQGITGELFFGEGSRLTVL.

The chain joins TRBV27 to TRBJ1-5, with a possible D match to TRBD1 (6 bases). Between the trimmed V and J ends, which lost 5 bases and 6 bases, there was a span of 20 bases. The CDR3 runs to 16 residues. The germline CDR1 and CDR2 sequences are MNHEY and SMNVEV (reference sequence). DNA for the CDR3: TGTGCCAGCAGTAAGGATACAGGGAAGGCCAGTCAGCCCCAGCATTTT. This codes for CASSKDTGKASQPQHF.

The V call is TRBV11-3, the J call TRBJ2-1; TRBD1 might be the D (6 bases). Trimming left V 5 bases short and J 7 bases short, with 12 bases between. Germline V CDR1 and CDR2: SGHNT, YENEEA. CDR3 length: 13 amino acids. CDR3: CASSPDSSNEQFF. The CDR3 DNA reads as TGTGCCAGCAGCCCGGACAGTTCGAATGAGCAGTTCTTC.

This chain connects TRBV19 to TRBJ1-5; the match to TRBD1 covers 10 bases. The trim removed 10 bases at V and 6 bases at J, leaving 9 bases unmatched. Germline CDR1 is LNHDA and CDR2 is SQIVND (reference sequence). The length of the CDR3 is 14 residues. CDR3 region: CAISAGQGFQPQHF. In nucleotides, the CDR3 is TGTGCCATATCAGCGGGACAGGGGTTTCAGCCCCAGCATTTT.

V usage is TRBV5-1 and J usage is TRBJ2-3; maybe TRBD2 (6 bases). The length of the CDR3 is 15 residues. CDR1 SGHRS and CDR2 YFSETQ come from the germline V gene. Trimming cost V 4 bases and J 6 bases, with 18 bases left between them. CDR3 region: CASSLGWGDFDTQYF. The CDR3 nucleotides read TGCGCCAGCAGCCTCGGCTGGGGGGATTTTGATACGCAGTATTTT.

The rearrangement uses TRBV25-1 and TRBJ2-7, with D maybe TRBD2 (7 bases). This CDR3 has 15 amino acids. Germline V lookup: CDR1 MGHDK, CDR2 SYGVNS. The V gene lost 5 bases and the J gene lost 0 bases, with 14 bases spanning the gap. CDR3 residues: CASSSGGPSSYEQYF. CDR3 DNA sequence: TGTGCCAGCAGTTCCGGGGGGCCCAGCTCCTACGAGCAGTACTTC.

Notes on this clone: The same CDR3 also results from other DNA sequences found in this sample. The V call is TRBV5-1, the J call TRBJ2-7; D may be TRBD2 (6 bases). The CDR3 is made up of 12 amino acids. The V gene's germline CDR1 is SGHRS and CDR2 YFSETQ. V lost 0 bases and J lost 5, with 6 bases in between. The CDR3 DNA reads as TGCGCCAGCAGCTTGGCGGGGGACGAGCAGTACTTC. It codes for CASSLAGDEQYF.

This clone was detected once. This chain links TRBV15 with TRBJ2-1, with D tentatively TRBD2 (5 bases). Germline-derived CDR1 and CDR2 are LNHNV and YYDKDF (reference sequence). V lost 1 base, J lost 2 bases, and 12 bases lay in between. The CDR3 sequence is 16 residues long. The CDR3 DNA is TGTGCCACCAGCAGAGTATCGGGAAAGGCCTACAATGAGCAGTTCTTC. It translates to CATSRVSGKAYNEQFF.

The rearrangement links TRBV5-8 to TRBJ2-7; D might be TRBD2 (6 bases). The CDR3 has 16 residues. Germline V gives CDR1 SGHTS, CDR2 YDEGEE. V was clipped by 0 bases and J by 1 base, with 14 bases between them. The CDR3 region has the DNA TGTGCCAGCAGCTTGGCCTTCGGGGGAACATCCTACGAGCAGTACTTC. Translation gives CASSLAFGGTSYEQYF. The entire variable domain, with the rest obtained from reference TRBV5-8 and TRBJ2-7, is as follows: EAGVTQSPTHLIKTRGQQATLRCSPISGHTSVYWYQQALGLGLQFLLWYDEGEERNRGNFPPRFSGRQFPNYSSELNVNALELEDSALYLCASSLAFGGTSYEQYFGPGTRLTVT.

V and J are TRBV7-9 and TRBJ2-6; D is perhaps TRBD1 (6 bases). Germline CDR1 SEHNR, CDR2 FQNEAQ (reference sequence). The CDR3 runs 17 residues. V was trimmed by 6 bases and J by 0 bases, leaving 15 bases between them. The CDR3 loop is CASSPGPGDSGANVLTF. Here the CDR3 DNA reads TGTGCCAGCAGTCCAGGGCCAGGGGACTCTGGGGCCAACGTCCTGACTTTC.

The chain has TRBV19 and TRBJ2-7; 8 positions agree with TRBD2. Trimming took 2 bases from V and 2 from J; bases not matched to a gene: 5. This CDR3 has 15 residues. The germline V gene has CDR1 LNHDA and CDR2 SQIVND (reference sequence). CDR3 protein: CASSIKAGVTYEQYF. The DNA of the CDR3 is TGTGCCAGTAGTATAAAAGCGGGGGTAACCTACGAGCAGTACTTC.

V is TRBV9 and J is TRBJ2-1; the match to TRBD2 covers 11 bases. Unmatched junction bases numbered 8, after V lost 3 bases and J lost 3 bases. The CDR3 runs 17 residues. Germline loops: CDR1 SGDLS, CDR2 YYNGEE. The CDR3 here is CASSAEEGLADYNEQFF. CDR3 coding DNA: TGTGCCAGCAGCGCCGAGGAGGGACTAGCGGACTACAATGAGCAGTTCTTC.